Below are 27 T cell receptor beta chains sequenced from a single sample in a study of metastatic and nonmetastatic thyroid tumors. TCRdb re-analyzed the PCR reads using MiXCR. This table has 25,000 to 30,000 clones, around 15% appearing once. Nobody among the patients had been given any treatment before thyroid surgery. The sample consisted of blood. The receptors here all came from a female donor with papillary thyroid cancer or a benign thyroid nodule (not recorded which). Some clones in this sample may be carry-over from other donors' samples.

The chain combines TRBV20-1 with TRBJ2-7, with a weak D call TRBD2 (5 bases). Germline CDR1 reads DFQATT; CDR2 reads SNEGSKA (reference sequence). V lost 6 bases, J lost 0 bases, and 12 bases lay in between. The CDR3 has 13 residues. The DNA of the CDR3 is TGCAGTGCCACGACTGGGAGCTCCTACGAGCAGTACTTC. It is translated as CSATTGSSYEQYF.

This chain connects TRBV20-1 to TRBJ2-2; D is unresolved. CDR1 and CDR2 from the germline V gene are DFQATT and SNEGSKA (reference sequence). The CDR3 runs 11 residues. The CDR3 region is CGGSEAGELFF. CDR3 sequence (DNA): TGCGGTGGGTCGGAAGCCGGGGAGCTGTTTTTT.

This chain links TRBV6-1 with TRBJ1-2; D is unclear. The V gene's germline CDR1 is MNHNS and CDR2 SASEGT. The CDR3 runs to 12 residues. V was pared by 3 bases and J by 5 bases, with 7 bases between. The CDR3 DNA sequence: TGTGCCAGCAGTGAGGGCCTATATGGCTACACCTTC. This gives the protein CASSEGLYGYTF.

This clone was counted many times. V gene TRBV11-2 combines with J gene TRBJ2-2; TRBD1 aligns across 7 bases. V was pared by 3 bases and J by 4 bases, with 5 bases of the junction left unmatched. CDR1 and CDR2 (germline): SGHAT, FQNNGV. The CDR3 extends over 15 amino acids. CDR3 DNA sequence: TGTGCCAGCAGCTTCATGAGGGGGCGCACCGGGGAGCTGTTTTTT. Encoded protein: CASSFMRGRTGELFF.

Comments on this clone: A much larger clonotype is one base distant, so this may be a read error. The chain joins TRBV5-4 to TRBJ2-1; TRBD2 agrees at 7 bases. Germline CDR1 and CDR2: SGHNT and YYREEE (reference sequence). The CDR3 loop spans 15 amino acids. This chain's CDR3 is CVSSFGTIRTNEQFF. The CDR3 DNA is TGTGTCAGCAGCTTTGGGACTATACGGACCAATGAGCAGTTCTTC. Together with reference TRBV5-4 and TRBJ2-1, the CDR3 gives the full variable domain: ETGVTQSPTHLIKTRGQQVTLRCSSQSGHNTVSWYQQALGQGPQFIFQYYREEENGRGNFPPRFSGLQFPNYSSELNVNALELDDSALYLCVSSFGTIRTNEQFFGPGTRLTVL.

This clone was detected many times. This chain joins TRBV4-1 and TRBJ2-7; no clear D gene. V dropped 1 base and J dropped 4 bases, with 8 bases sitting between them. The CDR3 consists of 13 residues. Looked up from germline, CDR1 is MGHRA and CDR2 is YSYEKL. The CDR3 reads CASSQGGPYEQYF. DNA for the CDR3: TGCGCCAGCAGCCAAGGGGGTCCTTACGAGCAGTACTTC.

This clone was seen many times. The chain is built from TRBV27 and TRBJ2-1, with D uncertain. Germline assignment: CDR1 MNHEY and CDR2 SMNVEV (reference sequence). This CDR3 spans 15 amino acids. V lost 4 bases, J lost 13 bases, and 23 bases lay in between. CDR3 bases: TGTGCCAGCAGTTCTCTACCTTTCCAGGCTGCGACACAGTTCTTC. Protein product: CASSSLPFQAATQFF.

This clone showed up many times. The rearrangement links TRBV11-2 to TRBJ2-7; D is perhaps TRBD1 or TRBD2 (5 bases each). CDR1 and CDR2 (germline): SGHAT, FQNNGV. The CDR3 is 13 residues long. Trimming pared 1 base from V and 5 bases from J, leaving 9 bases between. The CDR3 region has the DNA TGTGCCAGCAGCTTAGCTATGGGGGACGAGCAGTACTTC. Protein product: CASSLAMGDEQYF.

At least ten counts were recorded for this clone. The same CDR3 can be traced to other DNA sequences in this sample. The CDR3 is CASSSYTKLRQGTGELFF. The CDR3 DNA follows: TGTGCCAGCAGCTCATATACTAAACTCCGACAGGGGACCGGGGAGCTGTTTTTT. This rearrangement joins TRBV12-3 or TRBV12-4 to TRBJ2-2, with TRBD1 identical over 8 bases. Germline trimming cut 6 bases from V and 5 bases from J; bases unmatched to any gene: 17. CDR3 length: 18 residues.

A word on this clone: A read error may account for a junction end that differs from germline. CDR3 protein: CVSSYDRRFESFF. DNA for the CDR3: TGTGTCAGCAGTTACGACCGACGGTTTGAATCTTTCTTT. The rearrangement joins TRBV6-2 or TRBV6-3 to TRBJ1-1; unclear D gene. Germline assignment: CDR1 MNHEY and CDR2 SVGEGT. The CDR3 totals 13 residues.

This clone is medium-sized. The CDR3 nucleotides are TGTGCCATCAGTGAGTCTCTGGAGGGCTACACCTTC. Translated, it gives CAISESLEGYTF. The chain has TRBV10-3 and TRBJ1-2, with unresolved D. The CDR3 covers 12 residues. Germline V gene data show CDR1 as ENHRY and CDR2 as SYGVKD. V was shortened by 0 bases and J by 8 bases, with 7 bases between the two germline ends.

This clone is termed medium-sized (0.01 to 0.1%). The CDR3 reads CASSPHLDRAGNQPQHF. The CDR3 DNA reads as TGTGCCAGCAGTCCTCACCTGGACAGGGCGGGAAATCAGCCCCAGCATTTT. This sequence joins TRBV27 and TRBJ1-5; 8 bases are shared with TRBD1. The CDR3 totals 17 residues. The J segment lost 4 bases and the V segment lost 5 bases, leaving 13 bases of the junction unmatched. CDR1 and CDR2 from the germline V gene are MNHEY and SMNVEV (reference sequence).

This clone was found many times. The genes are TRBV4-1 and TRBJ2-4; 7 nucleotides align to TRBD1. This CDR3 has 16 amino acids. The germline V gene has CDR1 MGHRA and CDR2 YSYEKL. V trimming: 0 bases; J trimming: 1 base; junction bases outside the gene matches: 3. In DNA, the CDR3 is TGCGCCAGCAGCCAAGAGGGGACAGCGGCCAAAAACATTCAGTACTTC. Its translation is CASSQEGTAAKNIQYF.

The V and J genes are TRBV28 and TRBJ2-5, with TRBD1 identical over 12 bases. Germline loops: CDR1 MDHEN, CDR2 SYDVKM. Trimming at V came to 6 bases and at J to 8 bases, leaving 10 bases not matched to a gene. The CDR3 has 15 amino acids. The CDR3 spells CASRGDRGRCDTQYF. The CDR3 nucleotides read TGTGCCAGCAGGGGGGACAGGGGGCGGTGTGATACCCAGTACTTC. Together with reference TRBV28 and TRBJ2-5, the CDR3 gives the full variable domain: DVKVTQSSRYLVKRTGEKVFLECVQDMDHENMFWYRQDPGLGLRLIYFSYDVKMKEKGDIPEGYSVSREKKERFSLILESASTNQTSMYLCASRGDRGRCDTQYFGPGTRLLVL.

The chain combines TRBV7-2 with TRBJ1-2; D remains unclear. The CDR3 totals 14 residues. The ends were cut back, 1 base at V and 4 bases at J, with 10 bases in the middle. Germline CDR1 reads SGHTA; CDR2 reads FQGNSA. The CDR3 DNA reads as TGTGCCAGCAGCTTAGGGGCGGTGGGCTATGGCTACACCTTC. It encodes CASSLGAVGYGYTF.

The chain recombines TRBV2 with TRBJ1-2; 8 nucleotides line up with TRBD1. The germline V gene has CDR1 SNHLY and CDR2 FYNNEI. This CDR3 is 15 amino acids long. With 2 bases clipped from V and 6 bases from J, the junction kept 8 bases outside the gene matches. The CDR3 sequence is CASSEPGQAWNGYTF. As DNA, the CDR3 is TGTGCCAGCAGTGAACCGGGACAGGCGTGGAATGGCTACACCTTC.

This clone was seen repeatedly, ten times or more. The V call is TRBV5-1, the J call TRBJ2-1, with 9 bases fitting TRBD1. This CDR3 contains 14 residues. Per the germline V gene, CDR1 is SGHRS and CDR2 is YFSETQ. The V segment lost 4 bases and the J segment 8 bases; nucleotides outside the gene matches: 7. The CDR3 region is CASSRDRDRDEQFF. In DNA form, the CDR3 reads TGCGCCAGCAGCCGGGACAGGGATCGCGATGAGCAGTTCTTC.

This clone was observed many times. The genes are TRBV18 and TRBJ2-5; D perhaps matches TRBD2 (6 bases). Trimming shortened V by 3 bases and J by 4 bases, and 6 bases separated the two germline ends. This CDR3 is 12 amino acids long. CDR1 is KGHSH, CDR2 LQKENI, per germline. This CDR3 reads CASSPGGETQYF. The CDR3 DNA sequence: TGTGCCAGCTCACCGGGAGGAGAGACCCAGTACTTC.

This clone came up a few times. V is TRBV6-1 and J is TRBJ2-7; D not resolved. Germline V gene data show CDR1 as MNHNS and CDR2 as SASEGT. Trimming removed 7 bases at V and 2 bases at J, with 12 bases between. The CDR3 extends over 13 amino acids. The CDR3 is CASMITAAYEQYF. In nucleotides, the CDR3 is TGTGCCAGCATGATAACGGCGGCCTACGAGCAGTACTTC.

This clone was recorded a few times. The chain recombines TRBV6-5 with TRBJ2-5; D is perhaps TRBD1 (6 bases). The V and J ends lost 6 bases and 2 bases respectively, with 16 bases between them. This CDR3 is 15 amino acids long. The germline gives CDR1 MNHEY, CDR2 SVGAGI. The CDR3 DNA sequence: TGTGCCAGCAGATATTGGACAGACCTACAAGAGACCCAGTACTTC. Protein sequence: CASRYWTDLQETQYF.

This clone was observed at least ten times. The chain is built from TRBV12-3 or TRBV12-4 and TRBJ2-3, with D perhaps TRBD2 (6 bases). V was trimmed by 3 bases and J by 7 bases, leaving 8 bases between them. The CDR3 contains 12 residues. The CDR3 sequence: CASSFREYTQYF. CDR3 sequence (DNA): TGTGCCAGCAGTTTCCGGGAGTATACGCAGTATTTT.

This clone was seen a few times. The junction does not match germline at one end; this may be a read error. The rearrangement joins TRBV6-1 to TRBJ1-2, with a tentative D call TRBD1 (5 bases). Germline V lookup: CDR1 MNHNS, CDR2 SASEGT. This CDR3 spans 17 amino acids. The DNA of the CDR3 is TGTGCCAGCAGTGAAAATTCCCGGGACTGGGAGCGGGATGGATACACCTTC. This encodes CASSENSRDWERDGYTF.

At least ten counts were recorded for this clone. The rearrangement links TRBV5-1 to TRBJ1-3, with TRBD1 matching 8 bases. The germline V gene has CDR1 SGHRS and CDR2 YFSETQ. With 0 bases clipped from V and 1 base from J, the junction kept 6 bases outside the gene matches. There are 17 residues in the CDR3. CDR3 nucleotides: TGCGCCAGCAGCTTGGGGATACAGGGGGTATCTGGAAACACCATATATTTT. This codes for CASSLGIQGVSGNTIYF.

This clone has more than one count but fewer than ten. The chain is built from TRBV6-5 and TRBJ1-2; a weak D match, TRBD1 (5 bases). The CDR3 totals 14 residues. Germline-derived CDR1 and CDR2 are MNHEY and SVGAGI. Deletions cut 4 bases from V and 0 bases from J, with 9 bases between. The CDR3 coding sequence is TGTGCCAGCAGTTCATGGACACCTAACTATGGCTACACCTTC. Amino acids: CASSSWTPNYGYTF.

This clone has a count of ten or more. The rearrangement links TRBV9 to TRBJ2-5; TRBD2 matches 7 bases. CDR3 length equals 16 residues. From germline, CDR1 is SGDLS and CDR2 YYNGEE. J lost 0 bases, V lost 0 bases, and 5 bases had no gene match. CDR3 DNA sequence: TGTGCCAGCAGCGTAGTTGGCGGGGGTAACCAAGAGACCCAGTACTTC. Translated, it gives CASSVVGGGNQETQYF.

This clone was found a few times. The chain is built from TRBV28 and TRBJ1-2; no definite D call. Trimming cost V 7 bases and J 8 bases, with 14 bases left between them. Per the germline V gene, CDR1 is MDHEN and CDR2 is SYDVKM. There are 12 residues in the CDR3. The CDR3: CASKPGRVGYTF. The DNA for the CDR3 is TGTGCCAGCAAGCCAGGACGGGTGGGCTACACCTTC.

This clone was observed at least ten times. The V gene is TRBV19, the J gene TRBJ1-1, with D possibly matching TRBD1 (5 bases). Germline loops: CDR1 LNHDA, CDR2 SQIVND (reference sequence). The CDR3 loop spans 15 amino acids. V was shortened by 5 bases and J by 1 base, with 14 bases between the two germline ends. This CDR3 is CASSFRGFPNTEAFF. The CDR3 coding sequence is TGTGCCAGTAGTTTCCGGGGCTTTCCGAACACTGAAGCTTTCTTT.